This T cell receptor beta chain was identified during a study of T-cell reconstitution after alpha-beta-depleted transplantation in children. Unique molecular identifiers were incorporated during preparation of the TCRbeta library. TCRdb called the PCR reads again in MiXCR, with one record for every CDR3 protein. The table records almost 500,000 distinct CDR3 sequences, approximately 13% of them present only once. Source: PBMCs from the stem cell graft donor, taken from the stem cell graft. The TCR was taken from a human donor who donated a stem cell graft to a child with combined immunodeficiency.

The CDR3 loop reads CASRGDGANVLTF. In DNA, the CDR3 is TGTGCCAGCAGAGGAGATGGGGCCAACGTCCTGACTTTC. The J gene is TRBJ2-6, the V gene TRBV27; D is uncertain. Per the germline V gene, CDR1 is MNHEY and CDR2 is SMNVEV (reference sequence). The V gene lost 6 bases and the J gene lost 3 bases, with 6 bases spanning the gap. CDR3 length equals 13 residues.